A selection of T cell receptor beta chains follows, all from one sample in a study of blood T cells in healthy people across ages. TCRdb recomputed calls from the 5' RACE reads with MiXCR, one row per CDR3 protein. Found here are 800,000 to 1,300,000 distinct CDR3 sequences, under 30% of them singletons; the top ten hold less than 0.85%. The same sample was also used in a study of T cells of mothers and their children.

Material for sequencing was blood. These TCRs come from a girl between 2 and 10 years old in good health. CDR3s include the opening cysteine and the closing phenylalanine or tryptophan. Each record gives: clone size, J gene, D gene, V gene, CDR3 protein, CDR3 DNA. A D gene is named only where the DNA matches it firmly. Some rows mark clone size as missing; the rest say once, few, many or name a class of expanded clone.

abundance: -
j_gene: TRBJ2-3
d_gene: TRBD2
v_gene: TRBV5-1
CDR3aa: CASSLGTSAGTDTQYF
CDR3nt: TGCGCCAGCAGCTTGGGGACTAGCGCGGGCACAGATACGCAGTATTTT

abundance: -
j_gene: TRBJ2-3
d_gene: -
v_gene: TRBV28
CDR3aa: CASSSPTTDTQYF
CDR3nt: TGTGCCAGCAGTTCCCCCACGACAGATACGCAGTATTTT

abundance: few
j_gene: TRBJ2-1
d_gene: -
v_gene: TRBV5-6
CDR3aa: CASSLSRVWRFQFF
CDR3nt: TGTGCCAGCAGCTTAAGCAGGGTGTGGCGTTTTCAGTTCTTC

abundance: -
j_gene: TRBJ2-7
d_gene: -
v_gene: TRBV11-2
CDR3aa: CASSEIYEHYF
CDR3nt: TGTGCCAGCAGCGAGATTTACGAGCACTACTTC

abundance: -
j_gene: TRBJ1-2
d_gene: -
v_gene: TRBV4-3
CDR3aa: CASSRKSMVTLYGYTF
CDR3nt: TGCGCCAGCAGCCGTAAAAGTATGGTTACACTTTATGGCTACACCTTC

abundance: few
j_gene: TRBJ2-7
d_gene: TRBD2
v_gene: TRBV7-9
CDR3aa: CASSPVAGEQYF
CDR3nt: TGTGCCAGCAGCCCGGTAGCGGGCGAGCAGTACTTC

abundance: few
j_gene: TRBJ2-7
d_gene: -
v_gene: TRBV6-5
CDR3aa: CASSYSKGYHEQYF
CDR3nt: TGTGCCAGCAGTTACTCGAAAGGGTACCACGAGCAGTACTTC

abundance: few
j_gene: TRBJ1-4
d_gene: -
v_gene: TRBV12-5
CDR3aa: CASGRTQEKLFF
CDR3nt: TGTGCTAGTGGTCGAACCCAGGAAAAACTGTTTTTT

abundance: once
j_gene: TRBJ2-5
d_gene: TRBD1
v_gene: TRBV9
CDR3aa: CASSLDGQAFQETQYF
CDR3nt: TGTGCCAGTAGCTTGGACGGACAGGCGTTCCAAGAGACCCAGTACTTC

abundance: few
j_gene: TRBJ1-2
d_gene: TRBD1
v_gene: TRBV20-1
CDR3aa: CSARQGAEGYTF
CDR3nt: TGCAGTGCTAGACAGGGGGCGGAGGGCTACACCTTC

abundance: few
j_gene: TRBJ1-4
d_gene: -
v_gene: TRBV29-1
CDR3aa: CSAVGEKLFF
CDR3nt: TGCAGCGCCGTAGGGGAAAAACTGTTTTTT

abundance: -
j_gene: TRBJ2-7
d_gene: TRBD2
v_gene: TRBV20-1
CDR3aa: CSAREGTSDYEQYF
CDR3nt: TGCAGTGCTAGAGAGGGGACTAGCGACTACGAGCAGTACTTC

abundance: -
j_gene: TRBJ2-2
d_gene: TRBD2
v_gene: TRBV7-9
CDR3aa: CASSPETSPGELFF
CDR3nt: TGTGCCAGCAGCCCCGAGACTAGCCCCGGGGAGCTGTTTTTT

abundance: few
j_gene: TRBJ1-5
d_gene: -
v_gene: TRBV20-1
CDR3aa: CSASSAISNQPQHF
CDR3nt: TGCAGTGCTAGTTCGGCCATTAGCAATCAGCCCCAGCATTTT

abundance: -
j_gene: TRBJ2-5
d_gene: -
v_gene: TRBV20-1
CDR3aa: CSPSGNQETQYF
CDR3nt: TGCAGTCCGTCCGGAAACCAAGAGACCCAGTACTTC

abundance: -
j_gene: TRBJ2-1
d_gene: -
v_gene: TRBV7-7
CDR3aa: CASSRLAGGYRQFF
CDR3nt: TGTGCTAGCAGCCGCCTTGCGGGCGGGTATAGGCAGTTCTTC

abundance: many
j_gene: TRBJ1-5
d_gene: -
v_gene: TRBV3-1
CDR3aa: CASSQDRNQPQHF
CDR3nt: TGCGCCAGCAGCCAAGATCGAAATCAGCCCCAGCATTTT

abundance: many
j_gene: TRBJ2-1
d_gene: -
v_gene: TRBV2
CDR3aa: CATRDGINEQFF
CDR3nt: TGTGCCACTCGGGACGGCATCAATGAGCAGTTCTTC

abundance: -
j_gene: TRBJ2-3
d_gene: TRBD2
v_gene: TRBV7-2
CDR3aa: CASSRTSGGVLTDTQYF
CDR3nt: TGTGCCAGCAGCCGGACTAGCGGGGGGGTTCTCACAGATACGCAGTATTTT

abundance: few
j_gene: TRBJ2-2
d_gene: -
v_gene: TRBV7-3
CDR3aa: CASSLLGRSGELFF
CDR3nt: TGTGCCAGCAGCTTATTAGGGAGGTCCGGGGAGCTGTTTTTT

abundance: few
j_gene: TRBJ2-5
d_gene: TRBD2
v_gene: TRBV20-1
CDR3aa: CSANKFLAGTQETQYF
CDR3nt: TGCAGTGCTAATAAGTTCCTAGCGGGAACCCAAGAGACCCAGTACTTC